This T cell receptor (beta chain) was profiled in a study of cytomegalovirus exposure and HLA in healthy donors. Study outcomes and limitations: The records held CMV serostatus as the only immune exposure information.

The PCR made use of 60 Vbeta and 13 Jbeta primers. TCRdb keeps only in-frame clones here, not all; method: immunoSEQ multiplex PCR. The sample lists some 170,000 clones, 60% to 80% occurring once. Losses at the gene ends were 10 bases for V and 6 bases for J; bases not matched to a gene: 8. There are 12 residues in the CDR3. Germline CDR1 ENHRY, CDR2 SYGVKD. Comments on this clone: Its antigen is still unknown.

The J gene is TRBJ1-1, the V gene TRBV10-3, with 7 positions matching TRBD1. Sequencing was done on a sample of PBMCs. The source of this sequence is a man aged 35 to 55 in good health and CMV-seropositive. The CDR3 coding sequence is TGTGCCACCCAACAGGGGTCGGCTGAAGCTTTCTTT. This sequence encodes CATQQGSAEAFF.